The entry below gives a single TCR beta chain sequence along with its context. Its target is unknown. This record comes from a study of identifying expanded T cells in peripheral blood. Study-level points and caveats: Approximately two-week clone count variance significantly increased as total template count grew. About 1.2 clones differed between technical replicates, versus approximately 16 and 20 over time.

V was shortened by 2 bases and J by 8 bases, with 16 bases between the two germline ends. Per germline, CDR1 LGHNA and CDR2 YSLEER. CDR3 length: 15 residues. TCRdb keeps only in-frame clones here, not all; method: immunoSEQ multiplex PCR. Counted here are about 85,000 clones, more than 75% occurring once; the ten biggest clones make up roughly 19%. The rearrangement links TRBV4-3 to TRBJ2-1; D remains ambiguous. The clonotype comes from a person aged 18-70 years in good health. Sequencing used blood. In nucleotides, the CDR3 is TGCGCCAGCAGCCAAAAGAGTGGGGTAAAGGATGAGCAGTTCTTC. It specifies CASSQKSGVKDEQFF.